These 23 T cell receptor beta chains originate from one sample sequenced in a study of blood T cell repertoires in COVID-19 (dated by TCRdb to 2019 to 2021). Preparation of the library involved the immunoSEQ multiplex PCR assay. What TCRdb holds here is the immuneACCESS table cut down to in-frame rearrangements. Part of the clones is not present; checked against another copy, under half of the missing clones reflect an unresolved V gene, and the others are unexplained. The sample contains roughly 50,000 clones, approximately 81% of them found a single time. 5.9% of the sample is held by the ten biggest clonotypes. Source material: peripheral blood. Receptors were obtained from a woman aged 60-75 years with acute or convalescent COVID-19.

This clone has just one count. The chain is built from TRBV18 and TRBJ2-1; maybe TRBD1 (5 bases). Germline V gene sequence: CDR1 KGHSH, CDR2 LQKENI. The CDR3 length is 15 residues. V was clipped by 2 bases and J by 4 bases, with 12 bases between them. The CDR3 DNA is TGTGCCAGCTCACCAAGATCGCAGGGTTACAATGAGCAGTTCTTC. It yields the protein CASSPRSQGYNEQFF.

The chain carries TRBV5-4 and TRBJ1-2, with 7 bases that match TRBD1. This CDR3 region has 15 residues. J gave up 5 bases and V 4 bases, and 11 bases lay outside the gene matches. CDR1 and CDR2 from the germline V gene are SGHNT and YYREEE (reference sequence). Here the CDR3 DNA reads TGTGCCAGCAGCCCCCCGGGACAGATCTCTTATGGCTACACCTTC. The encoded protein is CASSPPGQISYGYTF.

The chain joins TRBV7-2 to TRBJ2-4; TRBD1 aligns across 7 bases. Germline CDR1 is SGHTA and CDR2 is FQGNSA. The CDR3 is 11 amino acids. V gave up 6 bases and J gave up 9 bases; unmatched junction bases: 2. The CDR3 is CASRTGSIQYF. DNA for the CDR3: TGTGCCAGCAGGACAGGGTCCATTCAGTACTTC.

Sample share makes this clone medium-sized. The CDR3 here is CATSRGGDEETQYF. In DNA, the CDR3 is TGTGCCACCAGCAGAGGGGGGGACGAAGAGACCCAGTACTTC. This rearrangement joins TRBV15 to TRBJ2-5; D may be TRBD2 (6 bases). Deletions cut 1 base from V and 3 bases from J, with 9 bases between. Germline V gene sequence: CDR1 LNHNV, CDR2 YYDKDF (reference sequence). The CDR3 length is 14 residues. The complete variable domain, with remaining parts taken from reference TRBV15 and TRBJ2-5, reads DAMVIQNPRYQVTQFGKPVTLSCSQTLNHNVMYWYQQKSSQAPKLLFHYYDKDFNNEADTPDNFQSRRPNTSFCFLDIRSPGLGDTAMYLCATSRGGDEETQYFGPGTRLLVL.

The V call is TRBV12-3 or TRBV12-4, the J call TRBJ1-5, with D possibly matching TRBD1 (5 bases). The V end lost 7 bases, the J end lost 11 bases, and 18 bases lay between the germline ends. This CDR3 is 13 amino acids long. The CDR3, as DNA: TGTGCCAGCACTTTGATGAACCGGGGGGCCCAGCATTTT. It encodes CASTLMNRGAQHF.

This clone was detected a few times. The rearrangement links TRBV20-1 to TRBJ1-2, with no clear D. The CDR3 has 11 amino acids. Trimming stripped 6 bases from V and 6 bases from J, with 11 bases between. Germline V lookup: CDR1 DFQATT, CDR2 SNEGSKA (reference sequence). CDR3 DNA sequence: TGCAGTGCCACTCGTACGGATGGCTACACCTTC. Encoded protein: CSATRTDGYTF.

The V gene is TRBV30, the J gene TRBJ2-1; maybe TRBD2 (6 bases). The CDR3 sequence is 14 residues long. V was shortened by 3 bases and J by 6 bases, with 15 bases between the two germline ends. Germline CDR1 is GTSNPN and CDR2 is SVGIG (reference sequence). CDR3 in amino acids: CAWSTKRGGNEQFF. DNA for the CDR3: TGTGCCTGGAGCACAAAACGGGGAGGCAATGAGCAGTTCTTC.

The V gene is TRBV7-8, the J gene TRBJ2-3; D perhaps matches TRBD1 (5 bases). CDR1 is SGHVS and CDR2 is FQNEAQ in the germline V gene. This CDR3 is built from 15 residues. V dropped 2 bases and J dropped 8 bases, with 17 bases sitting between them. This chain's CDR3 is CASSLSVGVGGTQYF. The DNA of the CDR3 is TGTGCCAGCAGCTTATCTGTAGGGGTTGGTGGTACGCAGTATTTT. The full variable domain, completed using reference TRBV7-8 and TRBJ2-3, is GAGVSQSPRYKVAKRGQDVALRCDPISGHVSLFWYQQALGQGPEFLTYFQNEAQLDKSGLPSDRFFAERPEGSVSTLKIQRTQQEDSAVYLCASSLSVGVGGTQYFGPGTRLTVL.

J is TRBJ2-1 and V is TRBV2; 7 bases align to TRBD1. The trim removed 5 bases at V and 0 bases at J, leaving 4 bases unmatched. This CDR3 contains 15 residues. Germline values: CDR1 SNHLY, CDR2 FYNNEI. CDR3 in amino acids: CASSSTGFSYNEQFF. For the CDR3, the DNA is TGTGCCAGCAGTTCGACAGGGTTCTCCTACAATGAGCAGTTCTTC.

This chain joins TRBV7-2 and TRBJ2-5; TRBD2 agrees at 16 bases. CDR3 length equals 18 residues. The trim removed 5 bases at V and 5 bases at J, leaving 11 bases unmatched. CDR1 is SGHTA, CDR2 FQGNSA, per germline. CDR3 nucleotides: TGTGCCAGCAGCCTTCGCGGGACTAGCGGGAGGGCCAGGGAGACCCAGTACTTC. It yields the protein CASSLRGTSGRARETQYF.

This rearrangement joins TRBV2 to TRBJ1-6; D not resolved. Germline CDR1 is SNHLY and CDR2 is FYNNEI. This CDR3 spans 16 amino acids. Trimming shortened V by 3 bases and J by 0 bases, and 9 bases separated the two germline ends. In nucleotides, the CDR3 is TGTGCCAGCAGTGAGAGATCACCCTCCTATAATTCACCCCTCCACTTT. Amino acid sequence: CASSERSPSYNSPLHF.

This rearrangement joins TRBV7-2 to TRBJ2-3; D unclear. V dropped 1 base and J dropped 0 bases, with 5 bases sitting between them. The length of the CDR3 is 14 residues. Germline CDR1 is SGHTA and CDR2 is FQGNSA. In nucleotides, the CDR3 is TGTGCCAGCAGCTTAGTGGGCAGCACAGATACGCAGTATTTT. It yields the protein CASSLVGSTDTQYF.

The chain couples TRBV7-2 to TRBJ2-5; 7 nucleotides match TRBD2. This CDR3 has 15 amino acids. The trim removed 2 bases at V and 2 bases at J, leaving 5 bases unmatched. Germline-derived CDR1 and CDR2 are SGHTA and FQGNSA. The CDR3 here is CASSLWLAEQETQYF. The CDR3 nucleotides read TGTGCCAGCAGCTTATGGCTAGCGGAACAAGAGACCCAGTACTTC.

V gene TRBV3-1 (or the pseudogene TRBV3-2) combines with J gene TRBJ1-1; D remains unclear. The V end was cut by 1 base, the J end by 0 bases, with 3 bases between. The CDR3 loop spans 13 amino acids. Germline V gene sequence: CDR1 LGHDT, CDR2 YNNKEL (reference sequence). CDR3 in amino acids: CASSQALNTEAFF. In DNA form, the CDR3 reads TGTGCCAGCAGCCAAGCATTGAACACTGAAGCTTTCTTT.

The gene calls are TRBV6-5 and TRBJ1-1; 11 bases match TRBD1. The J segment lost 7 bases and the V segment lost 6 bases, leaving 7 bases of the junction unmatched. Germline CDR1 reads MNHEY; CDR2 reads SVGAGI. This CDR3 is built from 14 residues. The CDR3 loop reads CASRWTGGGGEAFF. The CDR3 DNA reads TGTGCCAGCAGATGGACAGGGGGCGGCGGTGAAGCTTTCTTT.

The CDR3: CASSRDTERETQYF. In nucleotides, the CDR3 is TGTGCCAGCAGCCGGGACACCGAAAGGGAGACCCAGTACTTC. The chain links TRBV6-2 or TRBV6-3 to TRBJ2-5; perhaps TRBD1 as D (6 bases). CDR3 length: 14 amino acids. In germline, CDR1 is MNHEY, CDR2 SVGEGT. V lost 6 bases to trimming and J lost 5 bases, with 16 bases between them.

This rearrangement joins TRBV30 to TRBJ1-2; perhaps TRBD1 as D (5 bases). Germline CDR1 and CDR2: GTSNPN and SVGIG (reference sequence). V was clipped by 3 bases and J by 3 bases, with 11 bases between them. The CDR3 loop spans 13 amino acids. Here the CDR3 DNA reads TGTGCCTGGAGGCTCGACAGATACTATGGCTACACCTTC. This gives the protein CAWRLDRYYGYTF. The full variable domain, its missing parts supplied by reference TRBV30 and TRBJ1-2, is SQTIHQWPATLVQPVGSPLSLECTVEGTSNPNLYWYRQAAGRGLQLLFYSVGIGQISSEVPQNLSASRPQDRQFILSSKKLLLSDSGFYLCAWRLDRYYGYTFGSGTRLTVV.

This chain joins TRBV25-1 and TRBJ2-3; tentative D call: TRBD2 (5 bases). This CDR3 has 10 residues. V lost 10 bases, J lost 8 bases, and 10 bases lay in between. From germline, CDR1 is MGHDK and CDR2 SYGVNS. DNA for the CDR3: TGTGCCACTCGAGAGGGTACGCAGTATTTT. This encodes CATREGTQYF.

V usage is TRBV9 and J usage is TRBJ1-1; D is unresolved. Trimming pared 0 bases from V and 1 base from J, leaving 10 bases between. The CDR3 has 15 amino acids. Germline loops: CDR1 SGDLS, CDR2 YYNGEE. The CDR3 region is CASSVAGNENTEAFF. CDR3 nucleotides: TGTGCCAGCAGCGTAGCCGGGAATGAGAACACTGAAGCTTTCTTT. The whole variable domain, filled in from reference TRBV9 and TRBJ1-1, reads DSGVTQTPKHLITATGQRVTLRCSPRSGDLSVYWYQQSLDQGLQFLIQYYNGEERAKGNILERFSAQQFPDLHSELNLSSLELGDSALYFCASSVAGNENTEAFFGQGTRLTVV.

This chain joins TRBV2 and TRBJ2-3; D unclear. Looked up from germline, CDR1 is SNHLY and CDR2 is FYNNEI. The CDR3 is 12 amino acids. Between the trimmed V and J ends, which lost 4 bases and 6 bases, there was a span of 8 bases. The CDR3 reads CASSGRRDTQYF. Written as DNA, the CDR3 is TGTGCCAGCAGTGGAAGGCGGGATACGCAGTATTTT.

V is TRBV2 and J is TRBJ1-5, with D maybe TRBD1 (5 bases). CDR3 size: 12 residues. The V gene lost 6 bases and the J gene lost 13 bases, with 16 bases spanning the gap. Germline V gene lookup returns CDR1 SNHLY and CDR2 FYNNEI. The DNA of the CDR3 is TGTGCCAGCAGGGGGGGGGTGAAGACTCAGCATTTT. As protein: CASRGGVKTQHF.

This chain connects TRBV27 to TRBJ2-7, with 9 bases matching TRBD1. V dropped 6 bases and J dropped 5; count of bases not matched to a gene: 11. This CDR3 spans 15 amino acids. CDR1 is MNHEY and CDR2 is SMNVEV in the germline V gene (reference sequence). The CDR3 protein is CASRTVGRTGDEQYF. The CDR3, as DNA: TGTGCCAGCAGAACAGTTGGACGGACAGGGGACGAGCAGTACTTC.

This rearrangement joins TRBV6-5 to TRBJ2-7; D call uncertain. This CDR3 spans 10 amino acids. CDR1 MNHEY and CDR2 SVGAGI come from the germline V gene. V shed 7 bases and J shed 6 bases, with 7 bases lying between them. CDR3 nucleotide sequence: TGTGCCAGCAATCATCCCGAGCAGTACTTC. Protein product: CASNHPEQYF.